This T cell receptor beta chain was obtained from a study of shared clonotypes between healthy human individuals. Across the whole study: A donor's plate count was three for CD4 naive and three for CD4 memory; CD8 naive had two and CD8 memory one.

Each sample came from a Caucasian adult donor living in Nashville, Tennessee. Profiling relied on immunoSEQ multiplex PCR, and the TCRdb table lists in-frame clones only, not all of them. This table has more than 2 million clones, 90% to 95% appearing once. The CDR3 is made up of 13 amino acids. V dropped 5 bases and J dropped 10 bases, with 18 bases sitting between them. The germline gives CDR1 SNHLY, CDR2 FYNNEI. Study-wide points: Roughly 5% of naive CD4 clonotypes were shared across a handful of donors. Memory subsets had estimated richness that was generally smaller than that of naive subsets.

With regard to this clone: Its cognate antigen is unknown.

The TCR was taken from a man in his late teens or twenties in good health. The chain links TRBV2 to TRBJ2-7; possibly TRBD1 or TRBD2 for D (5 bases each). Sequenced sample: naive CD4+ T cells sorted from blood. The subset is: CD45RA+ positively selected. CDR3 nucleotide sequence: TGTGCCAGCAGTCCCGGGACCTTCCAAGAACAGTACTTC. Translated: CASSPGTFQEQYF.